The clone carrying this T cell receptor beta chain was seen only a few times. The CDR3 loop spans 18 amino acids. V lost 5 bases, J lost 5 bases, and 24 bases lay in between. In germline, CDR1 is SGHAT, CDR2 FQNNGV. These data are taken from a study of blood T cells in healthy people across ages. Alongside a J-beta primer mix, a sample-barcoded 5' primer served in a second PCR lasting roughly 7 to 11 cycles. TCRdb re-called the 5' RACE reads through MiXCR, storing one row per CDR3 protein. This sample has about 800,000 distinct CDR3 sequences, with approximately 25% found just once. These data were likewise used in another study, on T cells of mothers and their children.

V gene TRBV11-2 combines with J gene TRBJ2-2; D tentatively fits TRBD1 or TRBD2 (5 bases each). The TCR originated in a boy aged 5-17 years in good health. The sequencing sample was made of blood. The CDR3 sequence: CASSPKRLGTKGTGELFF. For the CDR3, the DNA is TGTGCCAGCAGCCCCAAGCGCTTAGGGACCAAAGGGACCGGGGAGCTGTTTTTT.